This TCR beta chain was identified during a study of shared clonotypes between healthy human individuals (dated by TCRdb to the early 2020s). Study-wide context: The cohort included three men and two women between 18 and 49 years of age. Each donor's leukapheresis produced roughly between roughly 0.85 and 10 billion PBMCs. To increase sequencing depth and limit assay-specific biases, different laboratories used diverse techniques to prepare libraries and sequence TCR repertoires. For each donor, three plates each were used for CD4 naive and CD4 memory, two plates were used for CD8 naive, and one plate was used for CD8 memory. To estimate repertoire size and how much clonotype sharing occurs between individuals, the study deeply sequenced the blood TCR repertoires of a handful of healthy adults. Results and caveats for the whole study, not just this receptor: The small number of donors limited the genetic and exposure-history diversity represented. Naive subsets generally had larger estimated clonotype richness than memory subsets. Even with the large sequencing depth, rarefaction of the sorted-subset datasets indicated that sequencing was incomplete. Sharing across a few donors was observed for approximately 5% of naive CD4, over 3% of naive CD8, around 2.5% of memory CD4, and around 0.42% of memory CD8 clonotypes. Pairwise subsampling indicated that sequencing depth was expected to affect the degree of clonotype sharing among donors. Sampling was limited to blood, and TCR repertoires in tissue likely differ from TCR repertoires in blood. Compared with non-shared clonotypes, the clonotypes found in all four sorted-subset donors had higher generation probabilities.

Details on this clone: It has no known antigen specificity. Per-base qualities were not stored, and no clone one base away is much larger.

CD8 naive samples consisted of CD45RO-negative cells that were positively selected for CCR7, yielding a CD45RA+CCR7+ population without TemRA cells. The donors were healthy, HIV-negative adults who had no recently reported acute infections or vaccinations. Only Caucasian adults living in Nashville, Tennessee, USA were represented among the donors. Blood was obtained by leukapheresis, after which PBMCs were separated by Ficoll-Histopaque density gradient centrifugation and cryopreserved in liquid nitrogen vapor phase. Purity and quantity of every magnetically sorted T cell population were checked by analytical flow cytometry. Genomic DNA was isolated from each sorted fraction and quantified by UV absorbance on a Nanodrop 2000c. Using the deep immunoSEQ assay, TCR CDR3 regions were amplified from genomic DNA by multiplex PCR. Genomic DNA extracted from each cell subset was distributed evenly over all wells of several immunoSEQ 96-well plates, and each plate served as one replicate. For sorted subsets, each replicate PCR was loaded with about 200 ng genomic DNA, equivalent to some 31,000 T cell genomes. Purified libraries were measured with a Qubit 3.0 fluorometer, size-checked on a Bioanalyzer 2100, and measured again with the KAPA Library Quantification kit. Each immunoSEQ 96-well plate was sequenced on its own single-read 150-cycle Illumina NextSeq 550 flow cell. The authors' pipeline ran thus. Because the immunoSEQ output included only junctional sequences and no quality scores, the filtering could not be the same as the filtering used for full-length reads. Sequences were annotated with PyIR, a Python wrapper for IgBLAST v1.9, and V/J genes and CDR3 were assigned using IMGT germline references. Reads were removed for weak V/J assignments (E-value above 1e-6), missing CDR3, stop codons, out-of-frame junctions, or ambiguous translated residues. V3J clonotypes were defined as sequences sharing the same inferred V gene, J gene, and CDR3 amino acid sequence. The percentage overlap between two repertoires was calculated by dividing the number of shared unique clonotypes by the size of the smaller repertoire. RTK rarefaction, the Chao1 estimator, and Recon v2.1 estimates of unobserved clonotypes were used to assess repertoire richness. For all TCRbeta clonotypes obtained by the gDNA method from a few donors, generation probabilities were computed with OLGA. The clones in this table, taken by TCRdb from immuneACCESS, are in-frame only. Not every clone is retained; where verified, under half of the shortfall comes from an unresolved V gene, and the cause of the rest is unknown. Clone size and the V and J calls come from that table; the DNA yielded D and trimming. The sample table shows roughly 570,000 clones, and 95% to 98% are seen once. The top ten constitute 0.3% of the sample.

The CDR3 contains 15 residues, cysteine and phenylalanine counted. The entry retains the CDR3 DNA only, 45 bases that are in frame from base 1. Sequences LNHDA (CDR1) and SQIVND (CDR2) are obtained from the germline V gene (reference sequence). Cut back by 3 bases and 0 bases, the V and J ends lie 9 bases apart. The receptor comes from a man younger than 45 in good health. Specimen: naive CD8+ T cells sorted from blood. What the cell subset or site label conveys for this sample: CD45RA+CCR7+. This receptor chain uses TRBV19 and TRBJ1-5; the D gene cannot be named for sure. The sequenced DNA: TGTGCCAGTAGTATTCGAGGGCATAGCAATCAGCCCCAGCATTTT. Its product reads: CASSIRGHSNQPQHF.